Each of the 30 T cell receptor beta chains below was sequenced from the same sample in a study of monozygotic twins with inflammatory bowel disease. From the 5' RACE reads, TCRdb lists one entry per CDR3 protein and no DNA. The sample features approximately 330,000 distinct CDR3 sequences, with around 2% in its top ten. Sequenced sample: blood. These receptors all come from a human donor with ulcerative colitis or Crohn's disease, or a healthy co-twin of an affected twin (not recorded which).

The chain recombines TRBV4-2 with TRBJ2-3; lacking DNA, the TRBD2 call made by TCRdb goes unchecked. Germline V gene data show CDR1 as LGHNA and CDR2 as YNFKEQ. This CDR3 has 20 residues. CDR3 amino acids: CASSLGWGIRTSGAPGTQYF.

The V and J genes are TRBV2 and TRBJ1-5; TCRdb's assignment of TRBD1 cannot be checked, as there is no DNA. Germline V lookup: CDR1 SNHLY, CDR2 FYNNEI. CDR3 size: 18 residues. The CDR3 here is CASSYVRGRAHSYQPQHF.

The chain carries TRBV3-1 and TRBJ2-2. This CDR3 contains 14 residues. Germline CDR1 is LGHDT and CDR2 is YNNKEL (reference sequence). This chain's CDR3 is CASSGDGNTGELFF.

The V and J genes are TRBV20-1 and TRBJ2-7; TCRdb's D gene call, TRBD2, goes unchecked for lack of DNA. The CDR3 contains 13 residues. Germline lookup yields CDR1 DFQATT and CDR2 SNEGSKA (reference sequence). The CDR3 sequence is CSARPSGRNEQYF.

The rearrangement links TRBV6-1 to TRBJ1-6; TCRdb returns TRBD1, unconfirmable since there is no DNA. The CDR3 runs to 16 residues. Per germline, CDR1 MNHNS and CDR2 SASEGT. The CDR3 spells CASSPRVTNRDSPLHF.

V is TRBV18 and J is TRBJ2-2; the TRBD1 assignment by TCRdb is unverifiable without DNA. CDR3 length: 15 amino acids. The germline CDR1 and CDR2 sequences are KGHSH and LQKENI. CDR3: CASRTGTANTGELFF.

The genes are TRBV19 and TRBJ1-1; TCRdb's D call, TRBD1, is unchecked because there is no DNA. This CDR3 has 13 residues. Germline V gene lookup returns CDR1 LNHDA and CDR2 SQIVND (reference sequence). The chain's CDR3 is CASGQGTNTEAFF. The entire variable domain, with the rest obtained from reference TRBV19 and TRBJ1-1, is as follows: DGGITQSPKYLFRKEGQNVTLSCEQNLNHDAMYWYRQDPGQGLRLIYYSQIVNDFQKGDIAEGYSVSREKKESFPLTVTSAQKNPTAFYLCASGQGTNTEAFFGQGTRLTVV.

V gene TRBV10-3 combines with J gene TRBJ2-7; TCRdb picks TRBD1, but there is no DNA to check that call. Germline CDR1 ENHRY, CDR2 SYGVKD. This CDR3 contains 15 residues. CDR3 region: CAISEEDRPPYEQYF.

The chain employs TRBV4-1 and TRBJ2-5; as DNA is missing, the TRBD1 call by TCRdb cannot be tested. Per the germline V gene, CDR1 is MGHRA and CDR2 is YSYEKL. CDR3 length: 16 amino acids. This CDR3 is CASSQVFFPEQETQYF.

J is TRBJ2-1 and V is TRBV4-3; TCRdb's D call of TRBD1 is untestable without DNA. Germline V gives CDR1 LGHNA, CDR2 YSLEER. The CDR3 is 15 amino acids. This CDR3 reads CASSQAGTAYNEQFF.

The chain is built from TRBV2 and TRBJ2-7; the D call from TCRdb, TRBD1, cannot be confirmed without DNA. The CDR3 consists of 13 residues. CDR1 is SNHLY, CDR2 FYNNEI, per germline. The CDR3 here is CASSRTVSYEQYF.

The CDR3 here is CASSLGNDSPLHF. The chain joins TRBV28 to TRBJ1-6. CDR1 is MDHEN and CDR2 is SYDVKM in the germline V gene. There are 13 residues in the CDR3.

The chain employs TRBV27 and TRBJ2-1; TCRdb outputs TRBD2, but without DNA this stays unchecked. Germline V gives CDR1 MNHEY, CDR2 SMNVEV (reference sequence). The CDR3 is made up of 13 amino acids. The CDR3 reads CASGLPTYNEQFF.

V gene TRBV7-2 combines with J gene TRBJ2-3. The V gene's germline CDR1 is SGHTA and CDR2 FQGNSA. CDR3 size: 13 residues. The CDR3 sequence is CASRPRDEDTQYF.

This chain connects TRBV12-3 or TRBV12-4 to TRBJ1-5; TCRdb's D call, TRBD1, is unchecked because there is no DNA. There are 14 residues in the CDR3. Here the CDR3 reads CASSSQDTNQPQHF.

The rearrangement links TRBV12-3 or TRBV12-4 to TRBJ2-7; TCRdb's D call, TRBD1, is unchecked because there is no DNA. The CDR3 totals 14 residues. The chain's CDR3 is CASSNESPRVEQYF.

The chain combines TRBV27 with TRBJ2-7; with no DNA, the TCRdb D assignment of TRBD1 cannot be verified. The germline V gene has CDR1 MNHEY and CDR2 SMNVEV (reference sequence). This CDR3 spans 15 amino acids. CDR3 sequence reads: CASTSFRDTTYEQYF.

The CDR3 reads CASTKNRGPYGYTF. The V gene is TRBV3-1, the J gene TRBJ1-2; TCRdb's D gene call, TRBD1, goes unchecked for lack of DNA. Germline V gene sequence: CDR1 LGHDT, CDR2 YNNKEL (reference sequence). The CDR3 totals 14 residues.

The chain uses TRBV11-2 and TRBJ2-7. This CDR3 has 15 amino acids. Germline V gives CDR1 SGHAT, CDR2 FQNNGV. This CDR3 is CASSLGSAGVYEQYF.

The rearrangement uses TRBV6-1 and TRBJ2-1; with no DNA, the TCRdb D assignment of TRBD2 cannot be verified. This CDR3 has 14 amino acids. CDR1 MNHNS and CDR2 SASEGT come from the germline V gene. This chain's CDR3 is CASSPGLEAEGQFF.

The chain employs TRBV24-1 and TRBJ2-3. This CDR3 is built from 17 residues. Germline CDR1 KGHDR, CDR2 SFDVKD. The chain's CDR3 is CATSDLTMKGVADTQYF.

The V call is TRBV20-1, the J call TRBJ1-5; TCRdb designates TRBD1, a call that cannot be tested without DNA. This CDR3 has 12 amino acids. CDR1 DFQATT and CDR2 SNEGSKA come from the germline V gene (reference sequence). CDR3 loop: CSAMTGDQPQHF.

The chain employs TRBV30 and TRBJ1-2; TCRdb proposes TRBD1, but this gene call is untestable without DNA. The germline gives CDR1 GTSNPN, CDR2 SVGIG (reference sequence). CDR3 size: 14 residues. This chain's CDR3 is CAWSGEGAVYGYTF.

V gene TRBV5-5 combines with J gene TRBJ1-3. CDR3 size: 16 residues. Germline V gene data show CDR1 as SGHKS and CDR2 as YYEKEE (reference sequence). The CDR3 loop reads CASSWRGKNAGNTIYF.

The chain is built from TRBV3-1 and TRBJ2-4; TCRdb's assignment of TRBD1 cannot be checked, as there is no DNA. CDR1 and CDR2 from the germline V gene are LGHDT and YNNKEL (reference sequence). The CDR3 has 15 residues. The CDR3 region is CASSQKSLTGGIQYF.

The chain couples TRBV28 to TRBJ1-5; TCRdb's D gene call, TRBD1, goes unchecked for lack of DNA. The CDR3 is made up of 17 amino acids. Germline lookup yields CDR1 MDHEN and CDR2 SYDVKM. The CDR3 region is CASRYSGTGVVRRPQHF.

This CDR3 is CSVLAADTGELFF. This chain joins TRBV29-1 and TRBJ2-2; there is no DNA to check the TCRdb D call of TRBD2. The CDR3 runs to 13 residues. Germline V gene data show CDR1 as SQVTM and CDR2 as ANQGSEA.

The chain is built from TRBV5-1 and TRBJ2-7; there is no DNA to check the TCRdb D call of TRBD1. CDR3 length equals 16 residues. Germline V gives CDR1 SGHRS, CDR2 YFSETQ. Here the CDR3 reads CASSLATRTAPDEQYF.

The rearrangement uses TRBV19 and TRBJ1-2. From germline, CDR1 is LNHDA and CDR2 SQIVND (reference sequence). There are 14 residues in the CDR3. The CDR3 region is CASRPQQINYGYTF.

The CDR3 spells CASRRPGSNLEAFF. The chain uses TRBV5-5 and TRBJ1-1; the TCRdb call, TRBD1, lacks DNA for checking. CDR1 and CDR2 from the germline V gene are SGHKS and YYEKEE (reference sequence). This CDR3 has 14 amino acids.